This is a list of T cell receptor beta chains from one sample in a study of cytomegalovirus exposure and HLA in healthy donors. Only in-frame clones appear in the TCRdb table, and some are missing; sequencing was by immunoSEQ multiplex PCR. Among roughly 65,000 clones listed, approximately 94% were seen once. The sequenced sample was PBMCs. The receptors originated from a man between 18 and 29 years old in good health and CMV-seropositive. The CDR3 runs from the conserved cysteine through the conserved F or W. A D gene is named only where the DNA matches it firmly. Where a row states a size, it is once, few, many or the class of an expanded clone; other rows omit it.

j_call v_call clone_size d_call cdr3_nt cdr3_aa
TRBJ1-5 TRBV15 . TRBD1 TGTGCCACCAGCATGGACAGGGGCTTAGGTCAGCCCCAGCATTTT CATSMDRGLGQPQHF
TRBJ2-1 TRBV4-1 . TRBD2 TGCGCCAGCAGCCATATACGGGGGGGACGCGGTTACAATGAGCAGTTCTTC CASSHIRGGRGYNEQFF
TRBJ2-1 TRBV11-2 . TRBD2 TGTGCCAGCAGCTTCGGGACTAGCGGGAGCACTGAGCAGTTCTTC CASSFGTSGSTEQFF
TRBJ2-3 TRBV5-1 . TRBD1 TGCGCCAGCAGCTCGGACAGGGGCACAGATACGCAGTATTTT CASSSDRGTDTQYF
TRBJ2-7 TRBV27 . TRBD1 TGTGCCAGCAGTCTCAAGCCGGGACAGCTCTACGAGCAGTACTTC CASSLKPGQLYEQYF
TRBJ2-1 TRBV7-9 once . TGTGCCAGCAGCCCTTTCGATGGCACCTACAATGAGCAGTTCTTC CASSPFDGTYNEQFF
TRBJ2-7 TRBV28 . . TGTGCCAGCAGTTCCCCGGCTAGCGTGGGCTACGAGCAGTACTTC CASSSPASVGYEQYF
TRBJ1-5 TRBV6-6 . . TGTGCCAGCAGTAACAGGGTTCAGCCCCAGCATTTT CASSNRVQPQHF
TRBJ1-2 TRBV4-1 . . TGCGCCAGCAGCCAAGTTATCGGCAGGGGACGTGGCTACACCTTC CASSQVIGRGRGYTF
TRBJ1-3 TRBV15 . TRBD1 TGTGCCACCAGCTATGGGACAGGGCGAAACACCATATATTTT CATSYGTGRNTIYF
TRBJ1-2 TRBV6-5 . . TGTGCCAGCAGTTACGGACTGGGGTATGGCTACACCTTC CASSYGLGYGYTF
TRBJ1-1 TRBV10-3 . TRBD1 TGTGCCATCAGTGGGGGACAGGGCGACACTGAAGCTTTCTTT CAISGGQGDTEAFF
TRBJ2-1 TRBV25-1 . . TGTGCCAGCAGTGAATATCAGGATTCCTACAATGAGCAGTTCTTC CASSEYQDSYNEQFF
TRBJ2-7 TRBV4-3 . TRBD1 TGCGCCAGCAGCCAGGGGACAGATTTCTACGAGCAGTACTTC CASSQGTDFYEQYF
TRBJ1-4 TRBV6-1 . TRBD1 TGTGCCAGCTGTCGTGGACCGGCAGGGGGTGAAAAACTGTTTTTT CASCRGPAGGEKLFF
TRBJ1-4 TRBV27 . . TGTGCCAGCAGTTTGTCTGAGCGCCGAGATGAAAAACTGTTTTTT CASSLSERRDEKLFF
TRBJ1-5 TRBV4-3 . TRBD1 TGCGCCAGCAGCCTGAGTGCCCTGGGGACAGGGAGGCAGCCCCAGCATTTT CASSLSALGTGRQPQHF
TRBJ2-3 TRBV6-6 once . TGTGCCAGCTCAGGGATGGGGACAGATACGCAGTATTTT CASSGMGTDTQYF
TRBJ1-2 TRBV5-6 . . TGTGCCAGCAGCCCCGGACAGTATGGCTACACCTTC CASSPGQYGYTF
TRBJ1-2 TRBV19 . TRBD1 TGTGCCAGTAGTCACCGGGACAGTCGTCGGGGCTACACCTTC CASSHRDSRRGYTF
TRBJ2-7 TRBV4-3 . TRBD1 TGCGCCAGCAGCCAACGACGACAGGGGACACCCTACGAGCAGTACTTC CASSQRRQGTPYEQYF
TRBJ2-1 TRBV7-7 once . TGTGCTAGCAGCTTAGCCTCGGGTTCCAATGAGCAGTTCTTC CASSLASGSNEQFF